The 22 T cell receptor beta chains presented below share a single source sample, sequenced in a study of shared clonotypes between healthy human individuals. Using immunoSEQ multiplex PCR, the repertoire was profiled, and TCRdb retains in-frame clones only, with some absent. The sample holds some 2,000,000 clones; about 95% are singletons and the top ten take roughly 1.1%. Naive CD8 cells were CD45RO-negative, positively selected for CCR7, excluding terminally differentiated effector memory CD45RA+ cells. The specimen was naive CD8+ T cells sorted from blood. Source of these receptors: a man aged 18 to 30 in good health.

The chain couples TRBV7-2 to TRBJ2-2; 10 bases line up with TRBD2. The CDR3 contains 17 residues. V lost 5 bases and J lost 4; bases outside the gene matches: 10. The germline CDR1 and CDR2 sequences are SGHTA and FQGNSA. Written as DNA, the CDR3 is TGTGCCAGCAGCCTTGGACTAGCGGAGGCCCCCACCGGGGAGCTGTTTTTT. This codes for CASSLGLAEAPTGELFF.

The CDR3 loop reads CSVAGGSGQNSYEQYF. DNA of the CDR3: TGCAGCGTTGCGGGTGGTAGCGGGCAAAACTCCTACGAGCAGTACTTC. V and J are TRBV29-1 and TRBJ2-7; the match to TRBD2 covers 7 bases. J was trimmed by 0 bases and V by 4 bases; bases with no gene match: 12. This CDR3 has 16 residues. From germline, CDR1 is SQVTM and CDR2 ANQGSEA.

In regard to this clone: The sample carries other DNA sequences with the same CDR3. For the CDR3, the DNA is TGTGCCAGCAGCCTAGACAGGGGTCACGAGCAGTACTTC. It yields the protein CASSLDRGHEQYF. This sequence joins TRBV5-6 and TRBJ2-7; 8 nucleotides line up with TRBD1. The V gene end was trimmed by 4 bases and the J gene end by 5 bases; junction bases not matched to a gene: 5. This CDR3 is 13 amino acids long. Germline V lookup: CDR1 SGHDT, CDR2 YYEEEE.

The chain uses TRBV2 and TRBJ1-5; perhaps TRBD1 as D (6 bases). There are 15 residues in the CDR3. Germline V gene sequence: CDR1 SNHLY, CDR2 FYNNEI. The germline V and J ends were trimmed by 8 bases and 7 bases, with 21 bases remaining between them. In DNA, the CDR3 is TGTGCCAGCGATCGTGGTAGAGGGGGGTCCCAGCCCCAGCATTTT. This sequence encodes CASDRGRGGSQPQHF.

This clone has just one count. This sequence joins TRBV7-3 and TRBJ2-7, with 7 bases matching TRBD2. The V gene end was trimmed by 2 bases and the J gene end by 7 bases; junction bases not matched to a gene: 5. The CDR3 consists of 13 residues. CDR1 SGHTA and CDR2 FQGTGA come from the germline V gene. The CDR3 DNA follows: TGTGCCAGCAGCTTAGTTGGCGGGGGAGAGCAGTACTTC. Protein sequence: CASSLVGGGEQYF.

V is TRBV4-1 and J is TRBJ1-5; D is unclear. Trimming stripped 4 bases from V and 0 bases from J, with 10 bases between. Germline CDR1 MGHRA, CDR2 YSYEKL. The CDR3 loop spans 15 amino acids. This CDR3 is CASSLAESSNQPQHF. The CDR3 DNA reads TGCGCCAGCAGCCTCGCCGAGAGTAGCAATCAGCCCCAGCATTTT.

Regarding this clone: This CDR3 is also generated by other DNA sequences in the sample. As DNA, the CDR3 is TGTGCCAGCAGCTTAGCCGGGACCTACGAGCAGTACTTC. Residues: CASSLAGTYEQYF. This rearrangement joins TRBV7-9 to TRBJ2-7, with D possibly matching TRBD2 (5 bases). Trimming took off 0 bases at V and 2 bases at J, with 5 bases between the two ends. Germline values: CDR1 SEHNR, CDR2 FQNEAQ (reference sequence). This CDR3 comprises 13 residues.

J is TRBJ2-7 and V is TRBV10-1; 11 nucleotides align to TRBD1. This CDR3 spans 16 amino acids. Germline CDR1 reads WNHNN; CDR2 reads SYGVQD (reference sequence). Unmatched junction bases numbered 9, after V lost 3 bases and J lost 5 bases. CDR3 residues: CASSESPGQGDHEQYF. The DNA of the CDR3 is TGCGCCAGCAGTGAATCTCCGGGACAGGGGGACCACGAGCAGTACTTC.

The CDR3 reads CASTLPGYNSPLHF. In DNA form, the CDR3 reads TGTGCCAGCACCCTGCCGGGGTATAATTCACCCCTCCACTTT. This chain links TRBV5-6 with TRBJ1-6; D not resolved. Trimming removed 6 bases at V and 4 bases at J, with 11 bases between. CDR3 length: 14 amino acids. The germline V gene has CDR1 SGHDT and CDR2 YYEEEE.

This clone appeared a single time. The chain joins TRBV28 to TRBJ1-1; D call uncertain. This CDR3 spans 13 amino acids. Trimming removed 2 bases from V and 4 bases from J, with 8 bases in between. The germline V gene has CDR1 MDHEN and CDR2 SYDVKM. The DNA for the CDR3 is TGTGCCAGCAGTTTAGTAGGAGGCACTGAAGCTTTCTTT. Encoded protein: CASSLVGGTEAFF.

The chain is built from TRBV18 and TRBJ2-7; D gene unclear. CDR3 length: 13 residues. CDR1 and CDR2 from the germline V gene are KGHSH and LQKENI. V shed 0 bases and J shed 4 bases, with 7 bases lying between them. CDR3: CASSPPWGYEQYF. The CDR3 DNA is TGTGCCAGCTCACCACCGTGGGGATACGAGCAGTACTTC.

The gene calls are TRBV29-1 and TRBJ2-7; D is perhaps TRBD1 (5 bases). Trimming removed 1 base at V and 4 bases at J, with 11 bases between. CDR1 SQVTM and CDR2 ANQGSEA come from the germline V gene. The CDR3 loop spans 13 amino acids. This CDR3 is CSVEVGAGYEQYF. CDR3 nucleotides: TGCAGCGTTGAAGTTGGGGCAGGATACGAGCAGTACTTC.

This chain uses TRBV6-6 with TRBJ2-7; D uncertain. In germline, CDR1 is MNHNY, CDR2 SVGAGI (reference sequence). This CDR3 contains 13 residues. V gave up 0 bases and J gave up 7 bases, with 10 bases separating them. The CDR3 bases are TGTGCCAGCAGTTACTCGAGCCAAAATGAGCAGTACTTC. This sequence encodes CASSYSSQNEQYF.

The rearrangement uses TRBV9 and TRBJ2-3, with D unclear. Germline V gene data show CDR1 as SGDLS and CDR2 as YYNGEE. V was shortened by 3 bases and J by 0 bases, with 8 bases between the two germline ends. The CDR3 has 14 residues. Here the CDR3 reads CASSADVSTDTQYF. The CDR3 DNA reads as TGTGCCAGCAGCGCGGACGTTAGCACAGATACGCAGTATTTT.

This chain joins TRBV5-8 and TRBJ1-1; D is unclear. The CDR3 totals 12 residues. V lost 5 bases and J 4 bases, leaving 9 bases between the germline ends. The germline V gene has CDR1 SGHTS and CDR2 YDEGEE. Written as DNA, the CDR3 is TGTGCCAGCAGGGAGGGTTTCACTGAAGCTTTCTTT. This translates into CASREGFTEAFF.

The CDR3 bases are TGCGCCAGCAGCTTCTCGGGGACGGGAAGCACAGATACGCAGTATTTT. Translating gives CASSFSGTGSTDTQYF. The chain uses TRBV5-1 and TRBJ2-3, with D tentatively TRBD1 or TRBD2 (5 bases each). CDR3 size: 16 residues. The germline V gene encodes CDR1 SGHRS and CDR2 YFSETQ. With 2 bases removed from V and 0 bases from J, the gap between germline ends came to 13 bases.

Turning to this clone: This sample includes further DNA sequences coding for the same CDR3. The rearrangement links TRBV2 to TRBJ2-5, with D perhaps TRBD1 (5 bases). The V gene lost 6 bases and the J gene lost 0 bases, with 11 bases spanning the gap. The CDR3 extends over 14 amino acids. CDR1 is SNHLY, CDR2 FYNNEI, per germline. As DNA, the CDR3 is TGTGCCAGCAGATCCGGACAACACCAAGAGACCCAGTACTTC. Its protein product is CASRSGQHQETQYF.

The gene calls are TRBV7-8 and TRBJ2-1; 8 bases align to TRBD2. There are 20 residues in the CDR3. Germline trimming cut 0 bases from V and 7 bases from J; bases unmatched to any gene: 20. Germline values: CDR1 SGHVS, CDR2 FQNEAQ. CDR3: CASSLALWDNVAGFLNEQFF. The DNA of the CDR3 is TGTGCCAGCAGCTTAGCCCTCTGGGATAATGTAGCGGGATTTCTGAATGAGCAGTTCTTC.

The chain links TRBV6-5 to TRBJ2-7; tentative D call: TRBD1 (5 bases). V was clipped by 0 bases and J by 6 bases, with 9 bases between them. Germline V CDR1 and CDR2: MNHEY, SVGAGI. This CDR3 comprises 13 residues. CDR3 nucleotides: TGTGCCAGCAGTTACTCCCCAGGGTTCGAGCAGTACTTC. It yields the protein CASSYSPGFEQYF.

This chain uses TRBV13 with TRBJ2-7; D is perhaps TRBD1 (5 bases). There are 13 residues in the CDR3. From germline, CDR1 is PRHDT and CDR2 FYEKMQ (reference sequence). The V end lost 0 bases, the J end lost 6 bases, and 9 bases lay between the germline ends. CDR3 sequence (DNA): TGTGCCAGCAGCTTAGGGAGACAGCCCGAGCAGTACTTC. This encodes CASSLGRQPEQYF.

The chain uses TRBV29-1 and TRBJ2-7, with TRBD2 matching over 10 bases. CDR1 and CDR2 (germline): SQVTM, ANQGSEA. J lost 3 bases, V lost 4 bases, and 3 bases had no gene match. The CDR3 consists of 13 residues. The CDR3 is CSVGLAGDYEQYF. The CDR3 bases are TGCAGCGTTGGGCTAGCGGGAGACTACGAGCAGTACTTC.

The chain combines TRBV5-6 with TRBJ2-3; possibly TRBD2 for D (6 bases). The V end lost 5 bases, the J end lost 0 bases, and 16 bases lay between the germline ends. Germline V CDR1 and CDR2: SGHDT, YYEEEE. CDR3 size: 16 residues. The CDR3 DNA sequence: TGTGCCAGCAGTTGGGGGGTACCCTCAAGCACAGATACGCAGTATTTT. Protein product: CASSWGVPSSTDTQYF.